This T cell receptor beta chain originates from a study of blood T cells in healthy people across ages (dated by TCRdb to 2015 to 2017). Study-wide context: In model experiments, roughly one uniquely barcoded TCR beta cDNA molecule per two T cells was captured by template switching. Four age groups were formed from the donors: young (average approximately 15 years), middle-aged (approximately 39), aged (around 68) and long-lived (approximately 78). To track age-related changes in TCR beta repertoire diversity, the study relied on deep sequencing normalized with unique cDNA molecular identifiers. Using the same blood draw, the study looked at two additional independent replicas of 1 million unique cDNA reads for two donors, one aged 18 to 29 and the other aged 80 or older.

Libraries were made using 5' RACE. Sequencing was carried out with an Illumina HiSeq 2500. A second PCR of about 7 to 12 cycles was run with a J-beta primer mix and a sample-barcoded 5' primer. A template-switch 5' adaptor carrying 12 random nucleotides introduced a unique molecular identifier onto each TCR beta cDNA molecule. Each sample yielded at least 3 million CDR3-containing paired-end reads. All of the RNA was converted into first-strand cDNA using the Mint cDNA synthesis kit, with a TRBC-specific oligonucleotide serving as the primer. Following uracil-DNA glycosylase treatment, all cDNA underwent a first 18-cycle PCR with the universal primers M1SS and BC2_uni_R. The published analysis was carried out like this. Each sample was normalized by randomly selecting 1 million high-quality reads, each carrying a distinct molecular identifier. Reads sharing molecular identifiers were discarded rather than binned into consensus sequences. MiTCR, set to a Q25 quality threshold and the strictest error-elimination algorithm, was used for CDR3 identification, clonotype clustering and error correction. Lower-bound total TCR beta diversity was estimated with a nonparametric unseen species model using Euler transformation. Starting from the raw public reads, TCRdb applied fastp trimming at Q25, assembled clones with MiXCR and retained in-frame beta chains. Rows with a matching CDR3 protein are joined into one entry that keeps the most common DNA and genes. The authors' filters were not applied to this entry. This sample lists about 570,000 distinct CDR3 sequences; around a quarter were detected once. The biggest ten clones account for approximately 3.6% of the sample.

Study-wide findings and limitations: Donor CMV infection status was unknown, potentially confounding age-related changes in expanded clonotypes. Compared with the aged group, the long-lived group had more naive CD4+ T cells, fewer expanded clones and increased TCR diversity, a pattern suggesting age selection. There was a strong correlation between observed TCR beta diversity and the percentage of naive T cells measured by flow cytometry. Estimates of total diversity based on one million sequenced T cells were considered lower bounds and underestimates. Bulk unsorted PBMC profiling prevented conclusive comparison of naive and antigen-experienced compartments. Observed TCR beta diversity per million T cells fell roughly linearly with age, and a significant reduction was already apparent by age approximately 41.

The 39 donors, aged roughly 6 to 95 years, were systemically healthy Caucasian individuals from Russia. Approximately 10 milliliters of peripheral blood were collected from each donor into EDTA-treated Vacutainer tubes. Ficoll-Paque density-gradient centrifugation was used to isolate PBMCs, with at least 7 million per sample. Trizol reagent was used to extract total RNA from PBMCs, with at least 5 micrograms per sample. The percentages of naive CD45RAhigh/CD27high T cells were determined by flow cytometry on a PBMC aliquot from every donor. This clonotype was detected a few times. Its antigen target is currently unknown. No much larger clone exists at a distance of one base, and base qualities are not known. The germline V gene (reference sequence) sets CDR1 to DFQATT and CDR2 to SNEGSKA. V is shortened by 5 bases, J by 4 bases, and the region joining them spans 12 bases. The CDR3, cysteine through phenylalanine, is 12 amino acids long. The DNA shown is the 36-base CDR3, in frame from base 1.

Separately, the same data were catalogued under a study of T cells of mothers and their children. The second study's paper adds: Donors were nine systemically healthy Caucasian individuals: three mothers and their six children. cDNA synthesis consumed the entire amount of extracted RNA, loaded at around 1.5 ug RNA in each 15 ul reaction. In the second PCR, the M1S primer introduced both the sample barcodes and 2-4 random nucleotides. More than 8 million TCR beta CDR3 reads were obtained from each mother, and 2.5 million to 3.5 million reads were obtained from each child. TCR recombination output is similarly shaped by thymic selection in related and unrelated pairs, with a minor effect exerted by inherited differences. Normalized repertoire overlap in related mother-child pairs was always slightly higher than in unrelated mother-child pairs, but the difference was never significant. No persistent microchimeric T cell clones were detected, at a sensitivity of 90 to 100 clones per million clonotypes. The study used deep NGS to compare TCR beta repertoires of mothers and children, seeking features distinguishing related mother-child pairs from unrelated individuals. On average, the children were roughly 11 +/- 4 years old, while the mothers were about 40 +/- 4 years old. After adapter ligation was performed with NEBNext reagents, the libraries were sequenced on an Illumina HiSeq 2000 with 100+100 nt paired-end reads. To prevent cross-contamination, the mother and child libraries were prepared a month apart and were sequenced in separate runs. Between roughly 450,000 and 2,200,000 distinct TCR beta clonotypes were identified per donor. Naive TCR beta clonotypes were estimated from low-frequency clonotypes matched to each donor's FACS-determined naive share, without sorting.

The material sequenced was blood. This clonotype originated in a boy younger than 10 in good health. The chain joins TRBV20-1 to TRBJ2-7; the D gene assignment is perhaps TRBD1 or TRBD2, with each matching 5 bases. The CDR3 protein sequence reads: CSAVGPRYEQYF. Read as DNA, the sequence is TGCAGTGCTGTGGGACCGAGATACGAGCAGTACTTC.